The rows below give T cell receptor beta chains drawn from one sample of a study of CD8 T cells in ankylosing spondylitis. TCRdb analysed the 5' RACE reads with MiXCR anew, one entry per CDR3 protein. The table has around 390,000 distinct CDR3 sequences, under 25% seen once. The specimen sequenced was blood, either unsorted or a sorted T cell fraction (not recorded which). The receptors here all came from a male donor with ankylosing spondylitis. Each CDR3 is given with its conserved first and last residue. A D gene is named only where the DNA matches it firmly. Not all rows give a size; the values are once, few, many and, for expanded clones, a class.

TRBD2 | TRBJ2-7 | few | TRBV7-6 | TGTGCCAGCAGCTTAGAGGGGTGGACTAGCGGGAGGGCCGTGCAGTACTTC | CASSLEGWTSGRAVQYF
TRBD1 | TRBJ2-7 | few | TRBV5-1 | TGCGCCAGCAGCGGCCGCAGGGGGCAGGACGAGCAGTACTTC | CASSGRRGQDEQYF
TRBD2 | TRBJ2-4 | - | TRBV2 | TGTGCCAGCAGAGAAAAGCGGGAGGGCCTCCACATTCAGTACTTC | CASREKREGLHIQYF
- | TRBJ1-2 | few | TRBV12-3/TRBV12-4 | TGTGCCAGCAGTTTTTTGGGAAGGGGAACGGGCTACACCTTC | CASSFLGRGTGYTF
- | TRBJ1-5 | - | TRBV5-1 | TGCGCCAGCAGCTTGAAAGGGGAGGAGAATCAGCCCCAGCATTTT | CASSLKGEENQPQHF
- | TRBJ2-7 | many | TRBV5-1 | TGCGCCAGCAGCTTGGATGGTATATCCTACGAGCAGTACTTC | CASSLDGISYEQYF
- | TRBJ2-5 | - | TRBV18 | TGTGCCAGCTCACCAAGCGGCCCCTGGGAGACCCAGTACTTC | CASSPSGPWETQYF
- | TRBJ1-1 | - | TRBV12-3/TRBV12-4 | TGTGCCAGCAGTCTTACACAGGGGAACACTGAAGCTTTCTTT | CASSLTQGNTEAFF
TRBD2 | TRBJ2-1 | few | TRBV5-1 | TGCGCCAGCAGCTTGGGGGGGACTAGCGGGATCTCCTACAATGAGCAGTTCTTC | CASSLGGTSGISYNEQFF
TRBD1 | TRBJ2-2 | few | TRBV5-1 | TGCGCCAGCAGCTTGGGGGACAGCACCAGGGAGCTGTTTTTT | CASSLGDSTRELFF
TRBD2 | TRBJ2-1 | many | TRBV20-1 | TGCAGTGCCGCCTGGCCGGGACTAGCGGGAGTTGAGCAGTTCTTC | CSAAWPGLAGVEQFF
TRBD1 | TRBJ1-4 | - | TRBV27 | TGTGCCAGCAGTCCAGGGACAGGGGGAGGAAAACTGTTTTTT | CASSPGTGGGKLFF
- | TRBJ2-1 | - | TRBV28 | TGTGCCAGCAGTTTGGGGCTTCAGAGCTCCTACAATGAGCAGTTCTTC | CASSLGLQSSYNEQFF
TRBD2 | TRBJ2-1 | - | TRBV24-1 | TGTGCCACCAGTGACCGCACTAGCGGGGAAGTGGGTGAGCAGTTCTTC | CATSDRTSGEVGEQFF
- | TRBJ2-3 | few | TRBV20-1 | TGCAGTGCTAGCACCTTCCTCTTTTCCCCGTATTTT | CSASTFLFSPYF
- | TRBJ2-2 | - | TRBV29-1 | TGCAGCGCCCACAGGGAGGCCGGGGAGCTGTTTTTT | CSAHREAGELFF
TRBD1 | TRBJ2-2 | - | TRBV25-1 | TGTGCCAGCAGTGAATGGACAGGGGATGACGGGGAGCTGTTTTTT | CASSEWTGDDGELFF
TRBD2 | TRBJ2-7 | few | TRBV20-1 | TGCAGTGCTAGACCTTTTAGGACTAGCGGGAGACCCTACGAGCAGTACTTC | CSARPFRTSGRPYEQYF
- | TRBJ1-5 | few | TRBV23-1 | TGCGCCAGCAGTCCCCAGATTAGCAATCAGCCCCAGCATTTT | CASSPQISNQPQHF
TRBD1 | TRBJ1-6 | few | TRBV20-1 | TGCAGTGCTAGGACAGGGGGCCTGAGGGAGTCACCCCTCCACTTT | CSARTGGLRESPLHF
- | TRBJ2-3 | - | TRBV5-4 | TGTGCCAGCAGCTTGTACACCACAGATACGCAGTATTTT | CASSLYTTDTQYF
- | TRBJ2-7 | - | TRBV7-2 | TGTGCCAGCAGCCCAGCCCGGGCTGCGCAAGAGCAGTACTTC | CASSPARAAQEQYF
- | TRBJ2-1 | few | TRBV9 | TGTGCCAGCAGCCCTACCGGGACTCTGGTCAATGAGCAGTTCTTC | CASSPTGTLVNEQFF
TRBD2 | TRBJ2-3 | many | TRBV5-1 | TGCGCCAGCAGCTTGTTAGCGGGAGCCACAGATACGCAGTATTTT | CASSLLAGATDTQYF
TRBD2 | TRBJ2-3 | - | TRBV20-1 | TGCAGCTCCCTAGCGGGAGGAGATACGCAGTATTTT | CSSLAGGDTQYF
TRBD1 | TRBJ2-1 | many | TRBV5-1 | TGCGCCAGCAGAGCGGGACAGGGCGATGAGCAGTTCTTC | CASRAGQGDEQFF
- | TRBJ1-1 | few | TRBV6-1 | TGTGCCAGCAGACCTGGGGCAGGGGCGAACACTGAAGCTTTCTTT | CASRPGAGANTEAFF
TRBD2 | TRBJ2-1 | - | TRBV29-1 | TGCAGCGTTCGACTAGCGGGAGGGCCGGACAATGAGCAGTTCTTC | CSVRLAGGPDNEQFF
- | TRBJ1-5 | few | TRBV15 | TGTGCCACCAGCAGAGATCGTATCGCTCAGCCCCAGCATTTT | CATSRDRIAQPQHF
- | TRBJ2-7 | few | TRBV7-2 | TGTGCCAGCAGCCGCCTCGGGACAAGTTCCTACGAGCAGTACTTC | CASSRLGTSSYEQYF
- | TRBJ2-3 | few | TRBV20-1 | TGCAACACTAGGGGAGATACGCAGTATTTT | CNTRGDTQYF
- | TRBJ2-7 | - | TRBV9 | TGTGCCAGCAGCGTAGGAACTACCAGCTCCTACGAGCAGTACTTC | CASSVGTTSSYEQYF
- | TRBJ2-1 | few | TRBV7-2 | TGTGCCAGCAGCCCCAGACGCTCCTACAATGAGCAGTTCTTC | CASSPRRSYNEQFF
TRBD1 | TRBJ1-6 | - | TRBV12-3/TRBV12-4 | TGTGCCAGCAGAACCGGGACAGGGAACAATTCACCCCTCCACTTT | CASRTGTGNNSPLHF
- | TRBJ2-5 | - | TRBV7-2 | TGTGCCAGCAGCTTAAACGGTGCCAGAGAAGAGACCCAGTACTTC | CASSLNGAREETQYF
- | TRBJ2-1 | few | TRBV5-1 | TGCGCCAGCAGCTTCACCGGGAACTCCTACAATGAGCAGTTCTTC | CASSFTGNSYNEQFF
TRBD1 | TRBJ1-5 | - | TRBV29-1 | TGCAGCGTGGGGAACACAGGGGATGATCAGCCCCAGCATTTT | CSVGNTGDDQPQHF
TRBD1 | TRBJ2-4 | - | TRBV28 | TGTGCCAGCAGTACCCGCAGGGGGAAAAACATTCAGTACTTC | CASSTRRGKNIQYF
TRBD1 | TRBJ2-3 | - | TRBV7-2 | TGTGCCAGCAGCTCCAACCGGGACAGGGGAGAGTATTTT | CASSSNRDRGEYF
- | TRBJ2-7 | - | TRBV4-1 | TGCGCCAGCAGCCAGGACGAACAGCAAAGGGGACAGTACTTC | CASSQDEQQRGQYF
TRBD1 | TRBJ2-7 | - | TRBV5-6 | TGTGCCAGCAGGTCCCGCGACAGGGGTTACGAGCAGTACTTC | CASRSRDRGYEQYF
TRBD2 | TRBJ2-1 | few | TRBV20-1 | TGCAGTGCTTCACTAGCGGAGGGGGTCAATGAGCAGTTCTTC | CSASLAEGVNEQFF
TRBD2 | TRBJ2-7 | few | TRBV2 | TGTGCCAGCAGCCGGACTAGCGGGATCGGCGAGCAGTACTTC | CASSRTSGIGEQYF
- | TRBJ2-2 | few | TRBV3-1 | TGTGCCGGAACACGTAATCATGGGGTAGCGGCCCCAACCGGGGAGCTGTTTTTT | CAGTRNHGVAAPTGELFF
- | TRBJ2-3 | many | TRBV29-1 | TGCAGCGTTGTTGTTCCCGAGCGACAATTAGATACGCAGTATTTT | CSVVVPERQLDTQYF
- | TRBJ2-1 | - | TRBV25-1 | TGTGCCAGCAGTGAATGGGGCAGTAGGGTGGTCAATGAGCAGTTCTTC | CASSEWGSRVVNEQFF
- | TRBJ2-2 | - | TRBV5-1 | TGCGCCAGCAGCTACAGAAGCGATACCGGGGAGCTGTTTTTT | CASSYRSDTGELFF
- | TRBJ2-1 | few | TRBV20-1 | TGCAGTGCCTTCCCCTTGGTGGGGAGCAATGAGCAGTTCTTC | CSAFPLVGSNEQFF
- | TRBJ2-3 | many | TRBV29-1 | TGCAGCGTCGGACAAATTGGAGATACGCAGTATTTT | CSVGQIGDTQYF
TRBD1 | TRBJ1-1 | - | TRBV10-3 | TGTGCCATCAGTGGGAATCCAGGGGGGGGGAACACTGAAGCTTTCTTT | CAISGNPGGGNTEAFF
TRBD2 | TRBJ2-3 | - | TRBV12-5 | TGTGCTAGTGCTCAAAAGACTAGCGGGAGTTGGACAGATACGCAGTATTTT | CASAQKTSGSWTDTQYF
TRBD1 | TRBJ2-1 | few | TRBV7-9 | TGTGCCAGCAGCCCACAGAGGGGACAGGGATGGAATGAGCAGTTCTTC | CASSPQRGQGWNEQFF
TRBD1 | TRBJ2-2 | few | TRBV28 | TGTGCCACCTACCGGGACAGGGACACCGGGGAGCTGTTTTTT | CATYRDRDTGELFF
TRBD2 | TRBJ2-2 | few | TRBV3-1 | TGTGCCAGTACGGCTAGCGGGAGGGCCCACACCGGGGAGCTGTTTTTT | CASTASGRAHTGELFF
TRBD1 | TRBJ1-1 | - | TRBV2 | TGTGCCAGCAGTTCCGCGACAGGGGCTGTTACTGAAGCTTTCTTT | CASSSATGAVTEAFF
TRBD2 | TRBJ2-3 | few | TRBV7-6 | TGTGCCAGCAGCTACTCTGTTAGCGGGAGCTCAGATACGCAGTATTTT | CASSYSVSGSSDTQYF
TRBD2 | TRBJ2-1 | - | TRBV6-2/TRBV6-3 | TGTGCCAGCAGTTGGATAGCGGGAGTTGTTGAGCAGTTCTTC | CASSWIAGVVEQFF
- | TRBJ2-2 | few | TRBV5-1 | TGCGCCAGCAGCGAGAGTAGGGGGGCCACCGGGGAGCTGTTTTTT | CASSESRGATGELFF
- | TRBJ2-1 | few | TRBV10-3 | TGTGCCATCAGTGGGTCGACAGGTAGCGGAATGAATGAGCAGTTCTTC | CAISGSTGSGMNEQFF